This TCR beta chain was sequenced for a study of blood T cell repertoires in COVID-19. Original methodology: Reference gene primer amplification yielded estimated nucleated cell counts. Libraries were prepared by immunoSEQ multiplex PCR; TCRdb keeps only in-frame clonotypes and omits some of them. V and J calls and clone size are those listed in that table; D and trimming were worked out from the DNA. This table has under 60,000 clones, around four fifths appearing once. The germline V and J ends were trimmed by 0 bases and 9 bases, with 15 bases remaining between them. The V gene's germline CDR1 is MGHRA and CDR2 YSYEKL. This CDR3 is 16 amino acids long.

The chain is built from TRBV4-1 and TRBJ1-6; D may be TRBD1 (6 bases). This sequence originates from a human donor in a cohort sampled during active COVID-19. Input material: peripheral blood. The CDR3 DNA reads as TGCGCCAGCAGCCAAGACTCACAGGGTGGGAGTTCACCCCTCCACTTT. This gives the protein CASSQDSQGGSSPLHF.